Listed here are 30 T cell receptor beta chains from one sample, sequenced in a study of T cell responses to AZD1222 COVID-19 vaccine. Method: immunoSEQ multiplex PCR; TCRdb's copy keeps in-frame clones and lacks some. The data contain approximately 190,000 clones, 85% to 95% of them singletons. This specimen consisted of peripheral blood, obtained 28 days after the second AZD1222 dose. The origin of the receptors is an adult who received the AZD1222 COVID-19 vaccine.

The chain uses TRBV9 and TRBJ1-2; possibly TRBD1 for D (5 bases). The V gene lost 5 bases and the J gene lost 4 bases, with 12 bases spanning the gap. The CDR3 runs 13 residues. Germline V gives CDR1 SGDLS, CDR2 YYNGEE. For the CDR3, the DNA is TGTGCCAGCAGTGAAGGGGCCTCCTATGGCTACACCTTC. It codes for CASSEGASYGYTF.

V and J are TRBV27 and TRBJ1-5; TRBD1 is a possible D gene (6 bases). Germline CDR1 reads MNHEY; CDR2 reads SMNVEV (reference sequence). The CDR3 loop spans 15 amino acids. V shed 2 bases and J shed 4 bases, with 12 bases lying between them. The CDR3 region is CASSLGGGSNQPQHF. The DNA of the CDR3 is TGTGCCAGCAGTTTAGGCGGGGGCTCGAATCAGCCCCAGCATTTT.

The gene calls are TRBV21-1 and TRBJ1-5; no check of the table's D call, TRBD1, against the DNA was made. TRBV21-1 is annotated as a pseudogene. CDR3 length: 19 amino acids. The chain's CDR3 is CASSKTERQGASSNQPQHF. CDR3 bases: TGTGCCAGCAGCAAAACCGAGCGTCAGGGGGCCTCTAGCAATCAGCCCCAGCATTTT.

J is TRBJ2-2 and V is TRBV7-9, with D hard to call. V lost 2 bases to trimming and J lost 1 base, with 5 bases between them. Germline V gives CDR1 SEHNR, CDR2 FQNEAQ (reference sequence). The CDR3 extends over 14 amino acids. The CDR3 region is CASSLMENTGELFF. CDR3 nucleotide sequence: TGTGCCAGCAGCTTAATGGAGAACACCGGGGAGCTGTTTTTT.

The chain carries TRBV7-8 and TRBJ1-2, with no clear D. This CDR3 spans 15 amino acids. The V gene's germline CDR1 is SGHVS and CDR2 FQNEAQ. The V end lost 5 bases, the J end lost 1 base, and 14 bases lay between the germline ends. CDR3 sequence reads: CASSLSNVVNYGYTF. For the CDR3, the DNA is TGTGCCAGCAGCCTCTCAAACGTTGTTAACTATGGCTACACCTTC.

CDR3 in DNA: TGTGCCAGCAGTTATGGGGGACAGACCTACGAGCAGTACTTC. Amino acid sequence: CASSYGGQTYEQYF. The chain couples TRBV6-6 to TRBJ2-7; 7 bases are shared with TRBD1. In germline, CDR1 is MNHNY, CDR2 SVGAGI (reference sequence). CDR3 length: 14 residues. V lost 3 bases, J lost 2 bases, and 4 bases stayed unmatched.

The CDR3 DNA sequence: TGTGCCAGCAGCTTACGAGATAACTATGGCTACACCTTC. This translates into CASSLRDNYGYTF. This chain uses TRBV7-9 with TRBJ1-2; the D is unclear. V was pared by 2 bases and J by 1 base, with 5 bases between. The CDR3 is made up of 13 amino acids. Germline lookup yields CDR1 SEHNR and CDR2 FQNEAQ (reference sequence). The complete variable domain, with remaining parts taken from reference TRBV7-9 and TRBJ1-2, reads DTGVSQNPRHKITKRGQNVTFRCDPISEHNRLYWYRQTLGQGPEFLTYFQNEAQLEKSRLLSDRFSAERPKGSFSTLEIQRTEQGDSAMYLCASSLRDNYGYTFGSGTRLTVV.

The chain joins TRBV6-5 to TRBJ1-1, with D unclear. This CDR3 has 13 amino acids. In germline, CDR1 is MNHEY, CDR2 SVGAGI. V lost 10 bases, J lost 0 bases, and 12 bases lay in between. The CDR3 sequence is CATRPQMNTEAFF. The CDR3 DNA reads as TGTGCCACCAGGCCCCAGATGAACACTGAAGCTTTCTTT.

The chain employs TRBV3-1 (or the pseudogene TRBV3-2) and TRBJ2-5; TRBD1 aligns across 11 bases. The CDR3 consists of 18 residues. V was clipped by 2 bases and J by 5 bases; unmatched bases: 13. CDR1 LGHDT and CDR2 YNNKEL come from the germline V gene (reference sequence). CDR3 nucleotide sequence: TGTGCCAGCAGCCAATTCCTTCGGACAGGGGGCTTGGGGGAGACCCAGTACTTC. It encodes CASSQFLRTGGLGETQYF.

The chain uses TRBV12-3 or TRBV12-4 and TRBJ2-2; tentatively, D is TRBD2 (6 bases). Trimming pared 6 bases from V and 7 bases from J, leaving 12 bases between. The CDR3 is 13 amino acids. CDR3 residues: CASSLTSFGELFF. The CDR3 DNA sequence: TGTGCCAGCAGCCTAACTAGCTTCGGGGAGCTGTTTTTT.

This sequence joins TRBV5-6 and TRBJ1-1; D is unresolved. This CDR3 spans 15 amino acids. The germline V and J ends were trimmed by 0 bases and 1 base, with 10 bases remaining between them. The germline V gene has CDR1 SGHDT and CDR2 YYEEEE. DNA of the CDR3: TGTGCCAGCAGCTTGGACATGGCGGGGAACACTGAAGCTTTCTTT. It specifies CASSLDMAGNTEAFF. Full variable domain (remainder filled in from reference TRBV5-6 and TRBJ1-1): DAGVTQSPTHLIKTRGQQVTLRCSPKSGHDTVSWYQQALGQGPQFIFQYYEEEERQRGNFPDRFSGHQFPNYSSELNVNALLLGDSALYLCASSLDMAGNTEAFFGQGTRLTVV.

This rearrangement joins TRBV12-3 or TRBV12-4 to TRBJ1-5; 7 positions agree with TRBD1. This CDR3 has 12 residues. V dropped 6 bases and J dropped 7; count of bases not matched to a gene: 3. As DNA, the CDR3 is TGTGCCAGCAGAGCGACAGGGCAGCCCCAGCATTTT. Translation gives CASRATGQPQHF.

The CDR3 nucleotides read TGCGCCAGCAGCACGGGACTAGCGGGGGGGCCAGGCACCGGGGAGCTGTTTTTT. This encodes CASSTGLAGGPGTGELFF. The chain recombines TRBV5-1 with TRBJ2-2; 16 nucleotides match TRBD2. Germline V lookup: CDR1 SGHRS, CDR2 YFSETQ. This CDR3 is built from 18 residues. Trimming took 4 bases from V and 4 from J; bases not matched to a gene: 7.

The chain recombines TRBV11-2 with TRBJ1-5, with TRBD1 matching 7 bases. J lost 2 bases, V lost 5 bases, and 6 bases had no gene match. This CDR3 is 15 amino acids long. In germline, CDR1 is SGHAT, CDR2 FQNNGV. The CDR3 sequence is CASSRDRARNQPQHF. The DNA of the CDR3 is TGTGCCAGCAGCCGCGACAGGGCCCGCAATCAGCCCCAGCATTTT.

The rearrangement uses TRBV6-5 and TRBJ2-5; 12 positions match TRBD1. The CDR3 is 14 amino acids. V lost 8 bases and J lost 4; bases outside the gene matches: 5. From germline, CDR1 is MNHEY and CDR2 SVGAGI. The CDR3 protein is CASGDRGRVETQYF. CDR3 DNA: TGTGCCAGCGGGGACAGGGGGCGCGTAGAGACCCAGTACTTC.

J is TRBJ2-7 and V is TRBV2, with no clear D. The CDR3 is made up of 13 amino acids. CDR1 is SNHLY and CDR2 is FYNNEI in the germline V gene. Trimming stripped 8 bases from V and 2 bases from J, with 13 bases between. The CDR3 nucleotides are TGTGCCAGCCTCCTCGGCAGGACCTACGAGCAGTACTTC. Translation gives CASLLGRTYEQYF. Full variable domain (rest looked up from reference TRBV2 and TRBJ2-7): EPEVTQTPSHQVTQMGQEVILRCVPISNHLYFYWYRQILGQKVEFLVSFYNNEISEKSEIFDDQFSVERPDGSNFTLKIRSTKLEDSAMYFCASLLGRTYEQYFGPGTRLTVT.

This chain links TRBV29-1 with TRBJ1-1; D unresolved. The CDR3 has 12 residues. Trimming stripped 4 bases from V and 4 bases from J, with 10 bases between. The germline CDR1 and CDR2 sequences are SQVTM and ANQGSEA. The CDR3 region has the DNA TGCAGCGTTGGACGTGTGGGCACTGAAGCTTTCTTT. Amino acids: CSVGRVGTEAFF. Full variable domain (outside the CDR3, taken from reference TRBV29-1 and TRBJ1-1): SAVISQKPSRDICQRGTSLTIQCQVDSQVTMMFWYRQQPGQSLTLIATANQGSEATYESGFVIDKFPISRPNLTFSTLTVSNMSPEDSSIYLCSVGRVGTEAFFGQGTRLTVV.

CDR3 residues: CASSLTDQPQHF. As DNA, the CDR3 is TGTGCCAGCAGCTTAACCGATCAGCCCCAGCATTTT. The chain recombines TRBV7-2 with TRBJ1-5; D remains ambiguous. Trimming stripped 2 bases from V and 5 bases from J, with 4 bases between. Germline V lookup: CDR1 SGHTA, CDR2 FQGNSA. The length of the CDR3 is 12 residues. The full variable domain, in which reference TRBV7-2 and TRBJ1-5 provide the parts outside the CDR3, is GAGVSQSPSNKVTEKGKDVELRCDPISGHTALYWYRQSLGQGLEFLIYFQGNSAPDKSGLPSDRFSAERTGGSVSTLTIQRTQQEDSAVYLCASSLTDQPQHFGDGTRLSIL.

The chain carries TRBV5-4 and TRBJ2-2; 7 bases are shared with TRBD2. With V trimmed by 0 bases and J by 4 bases, 3 bases remained unmatched. CDR1 is SGHNT and CDR2 is YYREEE in the germline V gene (reference sequence). The CDR3 is 15 amino acids. This chain's CDR3 is CASSLETSFTGELFF. CDR3 coding DNA: TGTGCCAGCAGCTTGGAGACTAGCTTCACCGGGGAGCTGTTTTTT.

J is TRBJ1-2 and V is TRBV7-8; TRBD1 matches at 11 bases. Per germline, CDR1 SGHVS and CDR2 FQNEAQ. The CDR3 length is 16 residues. V lost 5 bases to trimming and J lost 8 bases; unmatched junction nucleotides: 13. The CDR3 here is CASSRLGQGAREGYTF. For the CDR3, the DNA is TGTGCCAGCAGCCGACTCGGACAGGGGGCGCGGGAAGGCTACACCTTC.

This chain connects TRBV6-2 or TRBV6-3 to TRBJ1-3, with D maybe TRBD1 (5 bases). Between the trimmed V and J ends, which lost 2 bases and 5 bases, there was a span of 10 bases. Germline V CDR1 and CDR2: MNHEY, SVGEGT. CDR3 length: 14 residues. The CDR3: CASSYRQGRNTIYF. DNA for the CDR3: TGTGCCAGCAGTTACCGGCAGGGAAGAAACACCATATATTTT.

The gene calls are TRBV4-3 and TRBJ2-7; D might be TRBD1 or TRBD2, each matching 5 bases. The CDR3 covers 13 residues. CDR1 is LGHNA, CDR2 YSLEER, per germline. V lost 0 bases and J 12 bases, leaving 15 bases between the germline ends. The DNA for the CDR3 is TGCGCCAGCAGCCAAGAGGCCTCCGGGGCGTTGTACTTC. This gives the protein CASSQEASGALYF.

The genes are TRBV28 and TRBJ1-3; D perhaps matches TRBD1 (5 bases). The V end was cut by 3 bases, the J end by 4 bases, with 13 bases between. This CDR3 spans 15 amino acids. CDR1 and CDR2 from the germline V gene are MDHEN and SYDVKM. CDR3 sequence reads: CASSLVTGRGNTIYF. CDR3 nucleotides: TGTGCCAGCAGTTTGGTAACGGGACGGGGAAACACCATATATTTT.

This clone was picked up one time. The chain employs TRBV18 and TRBJ1-1; D unclear. The CDR3 extends over 14 amino acids. The germline V gene has CDR1 KGHSH and CDR2 LQKENI. The V end lost 3 bases, the J end lost 1 base, and 9 bases lay between the germline ends. CDR3 DNA sequence: TGTGCCAGCTCACCCGGACTCACGAACACTGAAGCTTTCTTT. It is translated as CASSPGLTNTEAFF.

This chain connects TRBV2 to TRBJ1-2; 8 nucleotides agree with TRBD1. The CDR3 sequence is 14 residues long. Looked up from germline, CDR1 is SNHLY and CDR2 is FYNNEI. The V gene end was trimmed by 6 bases and the J gene end by 4 bases; junction bases not matched to a gene: 7. The DNA of the CDR3 is TGTGCCAGCAGGTATACAGGGGGAGTCTATGGCTACACCTTC. This translates into CASRYTGGVYGYTF.

In its sample, this clone was seen once. The chain couples TRBV9 to TRBJ2-4, with a possible D match to TRBD2 (5 bases). The CDR3 spans 17 residues. The V and J ends lost 0 bases and 0 bases respectively, with 13 bases between them. The germline V gene has CDR1 SGDLS and CDR2 YYNGEE. The CDR3 DNA reads TGTGCCAGCAGCGTAGTCGAGGGTCAAATAGCCAAAAACATTCAGTACTTC. Protein sequence: CASSVVEGQIAKNIQYF.

This chain uses TRBV14 with TRBJ2-7; D remains unclear. Germline V gives CDR1 SGHDN, CDR2 FVKESK. The ends were cut back, 4 bases at V and 6 bases at J, with 13 bases in the middle. The CDR3 is 13 amino acids. CDR3 nucleotides: TGTGCCAGCAGCCCACGAACCCCTGCCGAGCAGTACTTC. Protein product: CASSPRTPAEQYF.

CDR3: CASSTGQGPFYGYTF. CDR3 nucleotides: TGTGCCAGTAGTACGGGACAGGGGCCTTTCTATGGCTACACCTTC. The chain employs TRBV19 and TRBJ1-2; TRBD1 matches at 10 bases. This CDR3 spans 15 amino acids. The germline V gene has CDR1 LNHDA and CDR2 SQIVND (reference sequence). V shed 4 bases and J 4 bases; nucleotides not matched to a gene: 6. The full variable domain, its missing parts supplied by reference TRBV19 and TRBJ1-2, is DGGITQSPKYLFRKEGQNVTLSCEQNLNHDAMYWYRQDPGQGLRLIYYSQIVNDFQKGDIAEGYSVSREKKESFPLTVTSAQKNPTAFYLCASSTGQGPFYGYTFGSGTRLTVV.

The chain couples TRBV5-6 to TRBJ1-2, with TRBD1 as a possible D gene (6 bases). Germline-derived CDR1 and CDR2 are SGHDT and YYEEEE. This CDR3 spans 15 amino acids. Trimming cost V 0 bases and J 3 bases, with 12 bases left between them. For the CDR3, the DNA is TGTGCCAGCAGCTTGGGGCTTTCAGGGGACTATGGCTACACCTTC. Protein: CASSLGLSGDYGYTF.

The CDR3 DNA reads as TGTGCCAGCACCAATAGCAATCAGCCCCAGCATTTT. It specifies CASTNSNQPQHF. This rearrangement joins TRBV7-2 to TRBJ1-5; D is unresolved. V lost 7 bases to trimming and J lost 0 bases, with 4 bases between them. The CDR3 is made up of 12 amino acids. In germline, CDR1 is SGHTA, CDR2 FQGNSA.